The 25 T cell receptor beta chains below were found in one sample sequenced in a study of human T cells and chemical hapten exposure. TCRdb processed the RACE reads anew with MiXCR; each CDR3 protein has one entry. The table records about 84,000 distinct CDR3 sequences, about 10% of them present only once. Described time point: patch test 2, 6 weeks after DPC sensitization. Described treatment: therapeutic diphenylcyclopropenone sensitization with weekly scalp DPC. Sequences were derived from whole blood, sampled in connection with sensitization to the hapten diphenylcyclopropenone (DPC). The receptors come from a woman aged 50 to 65 with alopecia areata. Some clones in this sample may be carry-over from other donors' samples.

This clonotype was picked up many times. V usage is TRBV5-4 and J usage is TRBJ2-5; a weak D match, TRBD1 (5 bases). The CDR3 totals 14 residues. V dropped 4 bases and J dropped 6 bases, with 16 bases sitting between them. Germline values: CDR1 SGHNT, CDR2 YYREEE (reference sequence). CDR3 region: CASSIRQLGKTQYF. The CDR3 bases are TGTGCCAGCAGCATCCGACAGTTGGGAAAGACCCAGTACTTC.

This clonotype came up a few times. This chain uses TRBV5-6 with TRBJ2-1, with D possibly being TRBD2 (5 bases). This CDR3 contains 16 residues. Trimming left V 4 bases short and J 7 bases short, with 21 bases between. CDR1 and CDR2 (germline): SGHDT, YYEEEE. CDR3 sequence: CASSLDFKDWRNEQFF. The CDR3 DNA follows: TGTGCCAGCAGCCTGGATTTTAAGGACTGGCGAAATGAGCAGTTCTTC.

Details on this clonotype: A much larger clone is a single base away; this may be a read error. The DNA of the CDR3 is TGTGCCAGCAGTGGTTCGGTTGGTCCGGGGGAGCGGTACTTC. It translates to CASSGSVGPGERYF. The chain recombines TRBV28 with TRBJ2-7; D is possibly TRBD2 (6 bases). CDR3 size: 14 residues. Per germline, CDR1 MDHEN and CDR2 SYDVKM.

This clonotype was detected ten times or more. V is TRBV6-5 and J is TRBJ2-1; 10 positions agree with TRBD1. After removal of 6 bases from V and 6 bases from J, the junction contained 5 bases not matched to a gene. Germline V gene sequence: CDR1 MNHEY, CDR2 SVGAGI. This CDR3 is built from 14 residues. This CDR3 is CASRGQGPLNEQFF. The DNA of the CDR3 is TGTGCCAGCAGGGGACAGGGGCCGCTCAATGAGCAGTTCTTC.

The genes are TRBV11-2 and TRBJ2-1; the match to TRBD1 covers 7 bases. V dropped 5 bases and J dropped 2; count of bases not matched to a gene: 9. This CDR3 spans 16 amino acids. Looked up from germline, CDR1 is SGHAT and CDR2 is FQNNGV. CDR3 DNA: TGTGCCAGCAGCCCCCCAGGACAGGTACCCTACAATGAGCAGTTCTTC. It translates to CASSPPGQVPYNEQFF.

This clonotype occurred many times. The chain recombines TRBV30 with TRBJ1-5, with D unclear. This CDR3 has 13 residues. Germline assignment: CDR1 GTSNPN and CDR2 SVGIG (reference sequence). The V end was cut by 2 bases, the J end by 4 bases, with 9 bases between. The CDR3 nucleotides read TGTGCCTGGAGTCCCGGTGCGAATCAGCCCCAGCATTTT. This encodes CAWSPGANQPQHF.

The chain couples TRBV6-5 to TRBJ1-4; unclear D gene. This CDR3 has 13 residues. Germline CDR1 MNHEY, CDR2 SVGAGI. Trimming removed 2 bases at V and 12 bases at J, with 13 bases between. The CDR3 loop is CASSYSGSEELFF. In DNA form, the CDR3 reads TGTGCCAGCAGTTACAGTGGCAGTGAGGAACTGTTTTTT.

The chain combines TRBV6-1 with TRBJ2-2, with D perhaps matching TRBD2 (7 bases). Trimming took 6 bases from V and 4 from J, leaving 15 bases between them. The CDR3 sequence is 15 residues long. Germline values: CDR1 MNHNS, CDR2 SASEGT. The CDR3 here is CASRDPGEGTGELFF. CDR3 DNA sequence: TGTGCCAGCAGGGATCCAGGGGAGGGCACCGGGGAGCTGTTTTTT.

This clonotype was found many times. The V and J genes are TRBV7-8 and TRBJ2-1, with D uncertain. Trimming took 5 bases from V and 4 from J, leaving 15 bases between them. This CDR3 has 15 residues. In germline, CDR1 is SGHVS, CDR2 FQNEAQ. In DNA form, the CDR3 reads TGTGCCAGCAGCCCCGAACAGCGTAGGTACAATGAGCAGTTCTTC. It codes for CASSPEQRRYNEQFF.

This clonotype appeared many times. The chain couples TRBV10-3 to TRBJ2-1; 8 nucleotides align to TRBD2. Germline V gene sequence: CDR1 ENHRY, CDR2 SYGVKD. Losses at the gene ends were 7 bases for V and 0 bases for J; bases not matched to a gene: 2. The CDR3 sequence is 14 residues long. CDR3 sequence: CAITSGSSYNEQFF. The CDR3 DNA reads TGTGCCATCACCAGCGGGAGCTCCTACAATGAGCAGTTCTTC.

The chain employs TRBV20-1 and TRBJ1-3; D unclear. The CDR3 is 16 amino acids. The V gene lost 2 bases and the J gene lost 1 base, with 15 bases spanning the gap. In germline, CDR1 is DFQATT, CDR2 SNEGSKA (reference sequence). The CDR3 sequence: CSARPPAASSGNTIYF. CDR3 DNA: TGCAGTGCTAGACCGCCTGCAGCGTCTTCTGGAAACACCATATATTTT.

V gene TRBV10-1 combines with J gene TRBJ2-7; the D gene could be TRBD1 or TRBD2 (5 bases each). From germline, CDR1 is WNHNN and CDR2 SYGVQD (reference sequence). The CDR3 consists of 13 residues. V lost 3 bases, J lost 0 bases, and 6 bases lay in between. The DNA of the CDR3 is TGCGCCAGCAGTGACGGGGCCTCCTACGAGCAGTACTTC. It yields the protein CASSDGASYEQYF.

J is TRBJ2-1 and V is TRBV18; 7 nucleotides line up with TRBD1. V lost 5 bases, J lost 6 bases, and 10 bases stayed unmatched. CDR3 length: 15 amino acids. Germline loops: CDR1 KGHSH, CDR2 LQKENI. CDR3 DNA sequence: TGTGCCAGCTCAGGGACAGTGGTCACCGTCAATGAGCAGTTCTTC. Translating gives CASSGTVVTVNEQFF.

The sample holds many counts of this clonotype. The rearrangement uses TRBV7-9 and TRBJ2-1, with 7 bases lining up with TRBD1. V gave up 1 base and J gave up 7 bases; unmatched junction bases: 7. The CDR3 covers 15 residues. Looked up from germline, CDR1 is SEHNR and CDR2 is FQNEAQ (reference sequence). The CDR3 region has the DNA TGTGCCAGCAGCTTAGACGGCAGGGGGTCGAATGAGCAGTTCTTC. It is translated as CASSLDGRGSNEQFF. The whole variable domain, filled in from reference TRBV7-9 and TRBJ2-1, reads DTGVSQNPRHKITKRGQNVTFRCDPISEHNRLYWYRQTLGQGPEFLTYFQNEAQLEKSRLLSDRFSAERPKGSFSTLEIQRTEQGDSAMYLCASSLDGRGSNEQFFGPGTRLTVL.

This clonotype was counted many times. The rearrangement uses TRBV12-3 or TRBV12-4 and TRBJ2-7; 10 bases are a match to TRBD1. The CDR3 has 14 amino acids. The ends lost 5 bases at V and 2 bases at J; junction bases unmatched: 3. This CDR3 is CASSRGTGAYEQYF. CDR3 sequence (DNA): TGTGCCAGCAGTCGCGGGACAGGGGCCTACGAGCAGTACTTC.

This clonotype has a handful of counts. V and J are TRBV7-9 and TRBJ2-7; D remains unclear. CDR3 length: 15 amino acids. V lost 5 bases and J 2 bases, leaving 16 bases between the germline ends. Germline loops: CDR1 SEHNR, CDR2 FQNEAQ (reference sequence). The CDR3 nucleotides are TGTGCCAGCAGCCCTCCCCTTGTCGGAACCTACGAGCAGTACTTC. It is translated as CASSPPLVGTYEQYF. Together with reference TRBV7-9 and TRBJ2-7, the CDR3 gives the full variable domain: DTGVSQNPRHKITKRGQNVTFRCDPISEHNRLYWYRQTLGQGPEFLTYFQNEAQLEKSRLLSDRFSAERPKGSFSTLEIQRTEQGDSAMYLCASSPPLVGTYEQYFGPGTRLTVT.

The table lists this clonotype with a few counts. The chain couples TRBV6-2 or TRBV6-3 to TRBJ1-1, with 7 bases that match TRBD1. Germline values: CDR1 MNHEY, CDR2 SVGEGT. V gave up 6 bases and J gave up 6 bases; unmatched junction bases: 10. CDR3 length: 14 amino acids. As DNA, the CDR3 is TGTGCCAGCAGGAGGGACAGTTTGAGAGCTGAAGCTTTCTTT. Its protein product is CASRRDSLRAEAFF.

This clonotype came up a few times. In nucleotides, the CDR3 is TGCAGTGCTAGAGAGCCTAAGGGAGGCCAAGAGACCCAGTACTTC. It yields the protein CSAREPKGGQETQYF. This chain uses TRBV20-1 with TRBJ2-5; a weak D match, TRBD2 (6 bases). The CDR3 runs 15 residues. Germline V CDR1 and CDR2: DFQATT, SNEGSKA (reference sequence). Trimming stripped 0 bases from V and 1 base from J, with 12 bases between.

This clonotype appeared a few times. The V and J genes are TRBV20-1 and TRBJ2-1; D is perhaps TRBD2 (5 bases). Germline V gene sequence: CDR1 DFQATT, CDR2 SNEGSKA (reference sequence). Trimming took off 2 bases at V and 7 bases at J, with 18 bases between the two ends. This CDR3 is built from 15 residues. The CDR3 DNA reads TGCAGTGCTAGATTGGGCGGGTGGGCTTCAAATGAGCAGTTCTTC. It codes for CSARLGGWASNEQFF.

The chain links TRBV29-1 to TRBJ1-2; D gene ambiguous. The V gene lost 6 bases and the J gene lost 5 bases, with 7 bases spanning the gap. Germline CDR1 is SQVTM and CDR2 is ANQGSEA. The length of the CDR3 is 10 residues. The CDR3 region has the DNA TGCAGCGTAGGAACATATGGCTACACCTTC. Translation: CSVGTYGYTF. Complete variable domain (other parts from reference TRBV29-1 and TRBJ1-2): SAVISQKPSRDICQRGTSLTIQCQVDSQVTMMFWYRQQPGQSLTLIATANQGSEATYESGFVIDKFPISRPNLTFSTLTVSNMSPEDSSIYLCSVGTYGYTFGSGTRLTVV.

This clonotype was recorded a few times. V is TRBV29-1 and J is TRBJ1-1, with 7 bases aligning to TRBD1. This CDR3 is 13 amino acids long. Germline loops: CDR1 SQVTM, CDR2 ANQGSEA. V lost 6 bases to trimming and J lost 1 base; unmatched junction nucleotides: 5. The CDR3 DNA reads as TGCAGCGTGACGACAGGGAGGAACACTGAAGCTTTCTTT. Translation gives CSVTTGRNTEAFF.

This clonotype appeared many times. This chain connects TRBV18 to TRBJ2-3, with 7 bases fitting TRBD2. This CDR3 comprises 15 residues. Losses at the gene ends were 5 bases for V and 3 bases for J; bases not matched to a gene: 8. The germline V gene has CDR1 KGHSH and CDR2 LQKENI. CDR3 in amino acids: CASSETYGRTDTQYF. The DNA for the CDR3 is TGTGCCAGCTCAGAGACGTACGGGAGGACAGATACGCAGTATTTT.

This clonotype showed up just a few times. CDR3 nucleotide sequence: TGTGCCAGCAGCCAGACAGGGGGCATCGAGCAGTACTTC. Encoded protein: CASSQTGGIEQYF. This chain joins TRBV3-1 and TRBJ2-7, with 10 bases that match TRBD1. The length of the CDR3 is 13 residues. CDR1 is LGHDT, CDR2 YNNKEL, per germline (reference sequence). V was clipped by 3 bases and J by 6 bases; unmatched bases: 2.

In regard to this clonotype: A much larger clone sits a single nucleotide away, making a read error possible. Without the conserved terminal phenylalanine or tryptophan, this CDR3 likely stems from a read error. The V gene is TRBV11-3, the J gene TRBJ2-3, with TRBD2 matching 7 bases. The junction had 3 bases not matched to a gene; V was cut back by 0 bases and J by 0 bases. Germline assignment: CDR1 SGHNT and CDR2 YENEEA. This CDR3 contains 16 residues. For the CDR3, the DNA is TGTGCCAGCAGCTTAGAAAGCGGGATTAGCACAGATACGCAGTATTCT. It codes for CASSLESGISTDTQYS.

This clonotype was recorded many times. This chain uses TRBV14 with TRBJ1-1; 7 bases are shared with TRBD1. The CDR3 has 14 residues. Losses at the gene ends were 3 bases for V and 4 bases for J; bases not matched to a gene: 5. The germline V gene encodes CDR1 SGHDN and CDR2 FVKESK. The CDR3 spells CASSQRDRATEAFF. In DNA form, the CDR3 reads TGTGCCAGCAGCCAGAGAGACAGGGCCACTGAAGCTTTCTTT. The variable domain in full, with the rest retrieved from reference TRBV14 and TRBJ1-1, is EAGVTQFPSHSVIEKGQTVTLRCDPISGHDNLYWYRRVMGKEIKFLLHFVKESKQDESGMPNNRFLAERTGGTYSTLKVQPAELEDSGVYFCASSQRDRATEAFFGQGTRLTVV.